This T cell receptor beta chain is from a study of T-cell reconstitution after alpha-beta-depleted transplantation in children. The TCRbeta library was prepared with unique molecular identifiers. Using its own MiXCR run on the PCR reads, TCRdb lists one record per CDR3 protein. The repertoire holds 500,000 to 600,000 distinct CDR3 sequences, with over 25% as singletons. Study conclusions and caveats: Hyperexpanded clones declined; after one year, newly produced T cells mostly supplied diversity. Expanded graft clones, several hundred of them, were reportedly the source of alpha-beta T cells about two months after transplant.

Many counts were recorded for this clonotype. Antigen specificity is unknown. Germline values: CDR1 SGHVS, CDR2 FQNEAQ. This CDR3 region has 13 residues. V was shortened by 4 bases and J by 6 bases, with 13 bases between the two germline ends. The sequenced sample was PBMCs, obtained before TCRalphabeta/CD19-depleted stem cell transplant. The V call is TRBV7-8, the J call TRBJ2-7; D is possibly TRBD1 (5 bases). This clonotype originated in a boy under three years old with Wiskott-Aldrich syndrome, due to receive a stem cell transplant. CDR3 sequence: CASSSSSGIEQYF. Here the CDR3 DNA reads TGTGCCAGCAGCTCGTCCTCAGGGATCGAGCAGTACTTC.